The source of this T cell receptor beta chain is a study of T cells in tuberculosis. As for the study in general: T cells were selected with CD1B tetramers loaded with glucose monomycolate. Regarding the study as a whole: Shorter CDR3-alpha in active tuberculosis partly drove smaller distances.

On this clone itself: No antigen is known for it.

The repertoire was sequenced with immunoSEQ multiplex PCR; TCRdb's copy has only in-frame clones and lacks some. The table lists roughly 45,000 clones, roughly 94% of them singletons. The sequence was obtained from a donor aged 5 to 30 with latent tuberculosis or without tuberculosis infection. Some clones in this sample may be carry-over from other donors' samples. Sequencing was done on a sample of PBMCs.

CDR3 region: CSVRGQGSNEQFF. In DNA, the CDR3 is TGCAGCGTAAGGGGACAGGGGAGCAATGAGCAGTTCTTC. The chain couples TRBV29-1 to TRBJ2-1, with 10 bases lining up with TRBD1. Per germline, CDR1 SQVTM and CDR2 ANQGSEA. The CDR3 loop spans 13 amino acids. V trimming: 6 bases; J trimming: 6 bases; junction bases outside the gene matches: 5.